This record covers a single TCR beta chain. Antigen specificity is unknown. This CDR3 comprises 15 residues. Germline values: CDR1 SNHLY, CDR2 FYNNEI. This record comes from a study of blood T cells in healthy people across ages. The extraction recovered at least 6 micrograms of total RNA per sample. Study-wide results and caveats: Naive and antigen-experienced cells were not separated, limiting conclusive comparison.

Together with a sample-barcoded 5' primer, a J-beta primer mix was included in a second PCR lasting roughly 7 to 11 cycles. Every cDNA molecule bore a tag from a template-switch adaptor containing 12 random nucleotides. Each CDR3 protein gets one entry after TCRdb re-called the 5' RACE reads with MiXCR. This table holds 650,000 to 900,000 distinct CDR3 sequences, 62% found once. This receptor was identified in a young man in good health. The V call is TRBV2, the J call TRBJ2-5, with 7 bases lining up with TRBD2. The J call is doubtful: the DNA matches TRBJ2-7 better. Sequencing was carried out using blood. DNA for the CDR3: TGTGCCAGCAGTGCCTCGCGGGGGATCCCCAACGAGCAGTACTTC. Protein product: CASSASRGIPNEQYF.